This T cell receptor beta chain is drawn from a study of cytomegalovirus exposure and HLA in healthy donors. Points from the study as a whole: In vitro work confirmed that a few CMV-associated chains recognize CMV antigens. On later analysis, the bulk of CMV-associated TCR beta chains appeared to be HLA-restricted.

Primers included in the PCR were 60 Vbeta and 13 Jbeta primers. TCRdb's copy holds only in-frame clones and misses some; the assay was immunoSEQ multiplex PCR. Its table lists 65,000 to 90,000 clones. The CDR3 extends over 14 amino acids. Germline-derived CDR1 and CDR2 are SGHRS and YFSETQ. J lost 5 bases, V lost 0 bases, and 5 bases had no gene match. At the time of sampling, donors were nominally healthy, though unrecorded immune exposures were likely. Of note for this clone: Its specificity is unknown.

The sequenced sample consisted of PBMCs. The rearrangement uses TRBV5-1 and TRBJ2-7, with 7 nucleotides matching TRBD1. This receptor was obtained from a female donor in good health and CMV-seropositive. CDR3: CASSLGTGFDEQYF. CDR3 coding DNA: TGCGCCAGCAGCTTGGGGACAGGCTTTGACGAGCAGTACTTC. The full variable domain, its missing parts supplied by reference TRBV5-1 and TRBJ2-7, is KAGVTQTPRYLIKTRGQQVTLSCSPISGHRSVSWYQQTPGQGLQFLFEYFSETQRNKGNFPGRFSGRQFSNSRSEMNVSTLELGDSALYLCASSLGTGFDEQYFGPGTRLTVT.